This T cell receptor (beta chain) was recovered during a study of T cell repertoires in ileal Crohn's disease. Study-level background: Operated complications were stricturing disease (approximately 60%) and penetrating disease (about 40%).

Note on this clone: What it recognizes is unknown.

Noted time point: neoterminal ileum biopsy at postoperative endoscopy, about 6 months after surgery. Trimming cost V 2 bases and J 0 bases, with 11 bases left between them. CDR3 length: 15 residues. Germline-derived CDR1 and CDR2 are LGHNA and YSLEER. TCRdb's copy holds only in-frame clones and misses some; the assay was immunoSEQ multiplex PCR. Of approximately 19,000 clones in the sample, about three quarters are singletons; the top ten hold about 4%. Study-wide findings and caveats: Mucosal expansions were suggested to be mainly CD8 T cells.

The rearrangement uses TRBV4-3 and TRBJ2-7, with D possibly being TRBD2 (6 bases). The clonotype originates from an adult with Crohn's disease. The sequenced material came from ileal tissue. The CDR3 spells CASSQMTGSSYEQYF. The DNA for the CDR3 is TGCGCCAGCAGCCAAATGACCGGGAGCTCCTACGAGCAGTACTTC.